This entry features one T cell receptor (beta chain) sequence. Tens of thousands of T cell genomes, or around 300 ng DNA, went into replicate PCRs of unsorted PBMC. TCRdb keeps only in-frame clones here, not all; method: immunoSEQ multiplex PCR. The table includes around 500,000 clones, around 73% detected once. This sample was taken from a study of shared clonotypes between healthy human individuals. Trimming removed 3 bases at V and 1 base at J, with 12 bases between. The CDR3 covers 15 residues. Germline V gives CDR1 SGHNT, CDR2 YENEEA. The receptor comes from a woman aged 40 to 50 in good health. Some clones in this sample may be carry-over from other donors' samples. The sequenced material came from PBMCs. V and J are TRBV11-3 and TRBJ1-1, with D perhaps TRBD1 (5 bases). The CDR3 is CASSFIRVRNTEAFF. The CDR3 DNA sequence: TGTGCCAGCAGCTTTATCAGGGTAAGGAACACTGAAGCTTTCTTT. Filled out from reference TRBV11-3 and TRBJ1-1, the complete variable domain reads EAGVVQSPRYKIIEKKQPVAFWCNPISGHNTLYWYLQNLGQGPELLIRYENEEAVDDSQLPKDRFSAERLKGVDSTLKIQPAELGDSAVYLCASSFIRVRNTEAFFGQGTRLTVV.